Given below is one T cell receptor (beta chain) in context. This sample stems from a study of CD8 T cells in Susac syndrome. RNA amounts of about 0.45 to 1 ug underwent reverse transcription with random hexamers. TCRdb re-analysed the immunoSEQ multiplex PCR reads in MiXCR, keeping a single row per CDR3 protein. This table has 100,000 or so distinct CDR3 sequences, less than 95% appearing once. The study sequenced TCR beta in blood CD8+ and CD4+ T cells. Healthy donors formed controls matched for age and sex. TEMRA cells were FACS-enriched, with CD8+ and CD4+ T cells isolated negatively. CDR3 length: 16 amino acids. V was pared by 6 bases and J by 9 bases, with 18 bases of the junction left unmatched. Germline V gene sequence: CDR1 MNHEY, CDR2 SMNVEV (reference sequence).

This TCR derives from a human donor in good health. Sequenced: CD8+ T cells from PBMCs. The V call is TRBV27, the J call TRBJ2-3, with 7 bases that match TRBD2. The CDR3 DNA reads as TGTGCCAGCAGCCTGGTTTCGGCTAGCGGCTTTGGGACGCAGTATTTT. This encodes CASSLVSASGFGTQYF.